Reported below is one T cell receptor (beta chain). Its target is unknown. One end of the junction varies from germline; a read error may be responsible. A modified ARM-PCR protocol with three rounds of nested PCR amplified TCRbeta. One entry per CDR3 protein results from TCRdb running MiXCR on the multiplex PCR reads. Of about 110,000 distinct CDR3 sequences in the sample, roughly 77% were seen once. Germline V gives CDR1 MDHEN, CDR2 SYDVKM. The CDR3 runs to 13 residues. The data stem from a study of tumor and adjacent non-tumor tissue in lung cancer. Across the whole study: Patients were aged roughly 31 to 76, 10 men and 4 to 6 women, stage I to III. On average, productive TCRbeta reads reached about 4.2 million per sample. Study outcomes and limitations: Significantly higher TCR diversity was found in tumor than normal lung.

RNA was extracted from bulk tissue without any cell sorting. This sequence joins TRBV28 and TRBJ1-2, with 8 nucleotides matching TRBD1. The specimen was lung tumor tissue. This clonotype originated in a woman aged 55-69 years with non-small cell lung cancer. CDR3 DNA: TGTGGCAGCAGGTATCAGGGGGCCGGTGGCTACATCTTC. This sequence encodes CGSRYQGAGGYIF.